Listed here are 15 T cell receptor beta chains from one sample, sequenced in a study of blood T cell repertoires in COVID-19. Method: immunoSEQ multiplex PCR; TCRdb's copy keeps in-frame clones and lacks some. The sample includes around 140,000 clones, around 73% seen only once; the top ten take roughly 9%. Material for sequencing was peripheral blood. The receptors come from a woman in her forties or fifties with active or convalescent COVID-19.

The chain has TRBV4-2 and TRBJ1-1; tentatively, D is TRBD1 (6 bases). Trimming pared 0 bases from V and 1 base from J, leaving 6 bases between. The CDR3 has 14 amino acids. CDR1 LGHNA and CDR2 YNFKEQ come from the germline V gene. CDR3 region: CASSQEQGNTEAFF. CDR3 nucleotides: TGTGCCAGCAGCCAAGAACAGGGGAACACTGAAGCTTTCTTT.

V and J are TRBV28 and TRBJ2-7, with TRBD2 matching over 8 bases. The V gene end was trimmed by 6 bases and the J gene end by 6 bases; junction bases not matched to a gene: 16. This CDR3 has 16 amino acids. Germline V CDR1 and CDR2: MDHEN, SYDVKM. The CDR3, as DNA: TGTGCCAGCAGATTCTACCGGGGGGGGGTCCCCACCGAGCAGTACTTC. It is translated as CASRFYRGGVPTEQYF.

This CDR3 is CASSHQGGRETQYF. DNA for the CDR3: TGTGCCAGCAGCCACCAGGGGGGCAGAGAGACCCAGTACTTC. The gene calls are TRBV7-2 and TRBJ2-5; a possible D gene is TRBD1 (7 bases). The CDR3 has 14 amino acids. Germline CDR1 and CDR2: SGHTA and FQGNSA. Trimming cost V 5 bases and J 4 bases, with 14 bases left between them. Using reference TRBV7-2 and TRBJ2-5 for the parts outside the CDR3, the full variable domain is GAGVSQSPSNKVTEKGKDVELRCDPISGHTALYWYRQSLGQGLEFLIYFQGNSAPDKSGLPSDRFSAERTGGSVSTLTIQRTQQEDSAVYLCASSHQGGRETQYFGPGTRLLVL.

The chain joins TRBV28 to TRBJ1-4; a weak D match, TRBD1 (5 bases). CDR1 MDHEN and CDR2 SYDVKM come from the germline V gene. The CDR3 is 13 amino acids. V was pared by 4 bases and J by 8 bases, with 11 bases between. CDR3 amino acids: CASSSGVEEKLFF. In DNA form, the CDR3 reads TGTGCCAGCAGTTCGGGGGTTGAGGAAAAACTGTTTTTT.

This clone has a single count. A junction end diverges from the germline sequence, so it may reflect a read error. This sequence joins TRBV2 and TRBJ1-4, with D unclear. CDR1 and CDR2 (germline): SNHLY, FYNNEI. The CDR3 consists of 13 residues. The CDR3 coding sequence is TGTGCCAGCAGGGGGAGCACTATTGAAAAACTGTTTTTT. This gives the protein CASRGSTIEKLFF.

The V gene is TRBV19, the J gene TRBJ1-1; 7 bases are a match to TRBD1. Germline CDR1 reads LNHDA; CDR2 reads SQIVND (reference sequence). Germline trimming cut 7 bases from V and 2 bases from J; bases unmatched to any gene: 7. This CDR3 contains 14 residues. The CDR3 nucleotides read TGTGCCAGTACCGCGGGACAGCCCAACACTGAAGCTTTCTTT. Protein: CASTAGQPNTEAFF. Using reference TRBV19 and TRBJ1-1 for the parts outside the CDR3, the full variable domain is DGGITQSPKYLFRKEGQNVTLSCEQNLNHDAMYWYRQDPGQGLRLIYYSQIVNDFQKGDIAEGYSVSREKKESFPLTVTSAQKNPTAFYLCASTAGQPNTEAFFGQGTRLTVV.

In its sample, this clone was seen many times. The J gene is TRBJ2-2, the V gene TRBV5-4, with D possibly TRBD1 on 6 matching bases. With 4 bases removed from V and 3 bases from J, the gap between germline ends came to 10 bases. CDR3 size: 14 residues. Germline-derived CDR1 and CDR2 are SGHNT and YYREEE (reference sequence). CDR3 DNA: TGTGCCAGCAGCCTAGGACAGTACACCGGGGAGCTGTTTTTT. This gives the protein CASSLGQYTGELFF.

The genes are TRBV2 and TRBJ1-2; 8 bases match TRBD1. The CDR3 spans 13 residues. Germline CDR1 and CDR2: SNHLY and FYNNEI. The V segment lost 6 bases and the J segment 7 bases; nucleotides outside the gene matches: 7. For the CDR3, the DNA is TGTGCCAGCAGCTTTCGACAGGGGTCTGGCTACACCTTC. This gives the protein CASSFRQGSGYTF.

The chain carries TRBV2 and TRBJ1-6; D remains ambiguous. Trimming pared 2 bases from V and 0 bases from J, leaving 11 bases between. The germline V gene has CDR1 SNHLY and CDR2 FYNNEI. The CDR3 contains 17 residues. The CDR3 region is CASSESGPSSYNSPLHF. Written as DNA, the CDR3 is TGTGCCAGCAGTGAATCAGGTCCGAGCTCCTATAATTCACCCCTCCACTTT.

J is TRBJ2-2 and V is TRBV7-9; tentatively, D is TRBD2 (6 bases). Deletions cut 4 bases from V and 5 bases from J, with 17 bases between. The CDR3 sequence is 16 residues long. Germline CDR1 reads SEHNR; CDR2 reads FQNEAQ (reference sequence). The CDR3 nucleotides are TGTGCCAGCAGCTGGGTTCCGGGACTCACTACCGGGGAGCTGTTTTTT. Protein sequence: CASSWVPGLTTGELFF.

V gene TRBV2 combines with J gene TRBJ1-2; no clear D. The V and J ends lost 7 bases and 8 bases respectively, with 20 bases between them. CDR1 SNHLY and CDR2 FYNNEI come from the germline V gene. CDR3 length equals 14 residues. DNA for the CDR3: TGTGCCAGCACTCCAGATGGTTCGAGGAGAGGCTACACCTTC. Translated, it gives CASTPDGSRRGYTF.

The chain is built from TRBV4-3 and TRBJ1-6, with TRBD1 as a possible D gene (6 bases). Germline V CDR1 and CDR2: LGHNA, YSLEER. Between the trimmed V and J ends, which lost 6 bases and 8 bases, there was a span of 14 bases. The CDR3 runs 14 residues. CDR3 DNA sequence: TGCGCCAGCAGGACGACAGGAGGAGATTCACCCCTCCACTTT. Translation gives CASRTTGGDSPLHF.

The CDR3 nucleotides are TGTGCCAGCCAGGGTTCCAAAACTAATGGCTACACCTTC. Protein sequence: CASQGSKTNGYTF. This chain connects TRBV6-5 to TRBJ1-2; D possibly corresponds to TRBD1 (5 bases). Looked up from germline, CDR1 is MNHEY and CDR2 is SVGAGI. The CDR3 covers 13 residues. Trimming shortened V by 8 bases and J by 6 bases, and 16 bases separated the two germline ends.

Worth noting for this clone: This CDR3 is also generated by other DNA sequences in the sample. This chain uses TRBV7-9 with TRBJ1-4; 9 positions match TRBD1. V was clipped by 4 bases and J by 8 bases; unmatched bases: 5. This CDR3 is 14 amino acids long. Germline lookup yields CDR1 SEHNR and CDR2 FQNEAQ (reference sequence). The CDR3 spells CASSWGQGREKLFF. CDR3 coding DNA: TGTGCCAGCAGCTGGGGACAGGGAAGAGAAAAACTGTTTTTT.

V usage is TRBV7-2 and J usage is TRBJ1-4; the D gene is possibly TRBD1 (5 bases). V was trimmed by 6 bases and J by 0 bases, leaving 11 bases between them. The CDR3 is 15 amino acids. Germline values: CDR1 SGHTA, CDR2 FQGNSA. In DNA form, the CDR3 reads TGTGCCAGCAGACTTACAGGTGCAACTAATGAAAAACTGTTTTTT. Protein: CASRLTGATNEKLFF.